These T cell receptor beta chains were read from a single sample in a study of TIL therapy for anti-PD-1-resistant metastatic lung cancer. Sequenced by immunoSEQ multiplex PCR; TCRdb stores in-frame clones only, minus some. This table has roughly 60,000 clones, roughly 84% appearing once. The material sequenced was blood, taken at baseline. These receptors originate from a person aged 25-85 years with non-small cell lung cancer. The CDR3 runs from the conserved cysteine through the conserved F or W. D genes are given only for firm matches. Clone size is shown for a subset of rows, as once, few, many or a class of expanded clone.

d_call	clone_size	v_call	j_call	cdr3_aa	cdr3_nt
-	-	TRBV19	TRBJ2-5	CASHSGPPEETQYF	TGTGCCAGTCATTCGGGTCCTCCAGAAGAGACCCAGTACTTC
-	-	TRBV5-1	TRBJ2-3	CASSLALDTDTQYF	TGCGCCAGCAGCTTGGCCCTGGACACAGATACGCAGTATTTT
-	-	TRBV5-1	TRBJ1-2	CASSLAGAETYGYTF	TGCGCCAGCAGCTTGGCAGGGGCGGAAACATATGGCTACACCTTC
-	-	TRBV30	TRBJ1-4	CAWDRLNEKLFF	TGTGCCTGGGACAGACTTAATGAAAAACTGTTTTTT
-	-	TRBV27	TRBJ2-1	CASSQTEGEFF	TGTGCCAGCAGCCAGACTGAAGGCGAGTTCTTC
-	-	TRBV4-1	TRBJ2-3	CASSQDKGTAADTQYF	TGCGCCAGCAGCCAAGATAAGGGGACCGCCGCGGATACGCAGTATTTT
-	-	TRBV10-2	TRBJ1-1	CASGAVNTEAFF	TGCGCCAGCGGGGCAGTGAACACTGAAGCTTTCTTT
-	-	TRBV3-1/TRBV3-2	TRBJ2-3	CASSQSSPLSGDTQYF	TGTGCCAGCAGCCAAAGTAGCCCCCTCAGTGGAGATACGCAGTATTTT
TRBD2	-	TRBV5-8	TRBJ2-3	CASTSGLAGGLSTDTQYF	TGTGCCAGCACATCGGGACTAGCGGGGGGGCTTTCCACAGATACGCAGTATTTT
TRBD2	-	TRBV9	TRBJ2-1	CASSVGFTSGSYNEQFF	TGTGCCAGCAGCGTAGGATTTACTAGCGGCTCCTACAATGAGCAGTTCTTC
TRBD2	-	TRBV10-3	TRBJ2-1	CATLGLAGANNEQFF	TGTGCCACCCTAGGACTAGCGGGGGCTAACAATGAGCAGTTCTTC
-	-	TRBV18	TRBJ1-3	CASSPPGQSGGNTIYF	TGTGCCAGCTCACCCCCCGGACAGTCCGGCGGAAACACCATATATTTT
-	once	TRBV9	TRBJ2-2	CASSTHTGNTGELFF	TGTGCCAGCAGCACACATACAGGGAACACCGGGGAGCTGTTTTTT
-	-	TRBV5-6	TRBJ1-1	CASSRTGRGGTEAFF	TGTGCCAGCAGCCGAACAGGGAGGGGAGGCACTGAAGCTTTCTTT
TRBD1	-	TRBV5-1	TRBJ1-2	CASSFTGAPNYGYTF	TGCGCCAGCAGCTTCACAGGGGCGCCTAACTATGGCTACACCTTC
-	once	TRBV5-1	TRBJ1-2	CASRPETGPDGYTF	TGCGCCAGCAGGCCGGAAACAGGGCCTGATGGCTACACCTTC
-	-	TRBV2	TRBJ2-1	CASSGQVMGAYNEQFF	TGTGCCAGCAGTGGACAGGTCATGGGGGCCTACAATGAGCAGTTCTTC
-	-	TRBV25-1	TRBJ2-2	CASLQANTGELFF	TGTGCCAGCCTACAGGCGAACACCGGGGAGCTGTTTTTT
-	-	TRBV27	TRBJ2-1	CASRGYHEQFF	TGTGCCAGCAGGGGCTATCATGAGCAGTTCTTC
-	-	TRBV21-1	TRBJ2-7	CASSKESGGEQYF	TGTGCCAGCAGCAAAGAGTCAGGGGGGGAGCAGTACTTC
TRBD2	-	TRBV12-5	TRBJ2-1	CASGLALAGVAYNEQFF	TGTGCTAGTGGTTTGGCACTAGCGGGGGTGGCCTACAATGAGCAGTTCTTC
-	-	TRBV27	TRBJ2-3	CASGPTGDTQYF	TGTGCCAGCGGACCTACAGGGGATACGCAGTATTTT
-	once	TRBV14	TRBJ1-2	CASSQGQALNYGYTF	TGTGCCAGCAGCCAAGGACAGGCGCTTAACTATGGCTACACCTTC
-	once	TRBV9	TRBJ2-3	CASRGESEDTQYF	TGTGCCAGCAGAGGAGAAAGCGAGGATACGCAGTATTTT
TRBD1	once	TRBV5-1	TRBJ2-7	CASSLAGTGRYEQYF	TGCGCCAGCAGCTTGGCAGGGACAGGGAGGTACGAGCAGTACTTC
TRBD1	-	TRBV27	TRBJ2-1	CASSTWTGTYNEQFF	TGTGCCAGCAGTACCTGGACAGGGACCTACAATGAGCAGTTCTTC
TRBD1	few	TRBV5-1	TRBJ2-7	CASSLTATGEKPYEQYF	TGCGCCAGCAGCTTAACCGCGACAGGGGAGAAACCCTACGAGCAGTACTTC
TRBD1	-	TRBV20-1	TRBJ2-4	CSASGQGERVQYF	TGCAGTGCTAGTGGACAGGGCGAGCGGGTTCAGTACTTC
TRBD1	-	TRBV4-1	TRBJ1-3	CASSLAPTGGSGNTIYF	TGCGCCAGCAGCCTCGCGCCCACAGGGGGCTCTGGAAACACCATATATTTT
TRBD1	-	TRBV18	TRBJ2-7	CASSPGQGSYEQYF	TGTGCCAGCTCCCCGGGACAGGGGTCCTACGAGCAGTACTTC
TRBD2	-	TRBV5-1	TRBJ2-3	CASSKGLAGAADTQYF	TGCGCCAGCAGCAAAGGACTAGCGGGGGCGGCAGATACGCAGTATTTT
-	-	TRBV7-9	TRBJ2-3	CASSSRKTSTDTQYF	TGTGCCAGCAGCTCGAGGAAGACGAGCACAGATACGCAGTATTTT